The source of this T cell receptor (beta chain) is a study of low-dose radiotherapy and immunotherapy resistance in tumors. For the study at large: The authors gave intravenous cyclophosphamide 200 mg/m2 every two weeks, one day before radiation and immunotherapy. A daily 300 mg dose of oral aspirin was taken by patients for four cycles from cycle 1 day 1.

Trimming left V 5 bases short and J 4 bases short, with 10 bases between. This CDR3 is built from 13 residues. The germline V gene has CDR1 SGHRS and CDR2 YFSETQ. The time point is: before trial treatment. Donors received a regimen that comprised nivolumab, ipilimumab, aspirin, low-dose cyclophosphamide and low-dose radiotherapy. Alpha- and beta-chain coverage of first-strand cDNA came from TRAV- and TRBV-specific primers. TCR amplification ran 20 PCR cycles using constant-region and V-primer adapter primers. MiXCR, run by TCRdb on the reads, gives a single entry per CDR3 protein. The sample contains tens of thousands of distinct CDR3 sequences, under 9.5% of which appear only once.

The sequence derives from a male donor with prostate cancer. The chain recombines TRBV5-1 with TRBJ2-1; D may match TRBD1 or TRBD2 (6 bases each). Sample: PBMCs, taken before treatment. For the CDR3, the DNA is TGCGCCAGCAGTAGCGGACAGTACAATGAGCAGTTCTTC. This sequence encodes CASSSGQYNEQFF.